Below, 14 T cell receptor beta chains from the same sample are listed, as sequenced in a study of cytomegalovirus exposure and HLA in healthy donors (dated by TCRdb to about 2017). The library was produced with the immunoSEQ multiplex PCR assay. The multiplex PCR relied on a mix of 60 forward primers for TCR Vbeta segments and 13 reverse primers for TCR Jbeta segments. This is the immuneACCESS table as TCRdb keeps it, with only in-frame sequences that have V and J called. A part of the clones is gone; compared with another copy, unresolved V genes explain less than half, and the rest is unexplained. The sample table shows roughly 100,000 clones, and around 86% are seen once. The ten largest clones take up around 6.9% of the sample. Sequencing was performed on PBMCs. The receptors come from a man in his thirties or forties in good health and CMV-seropositive.

This clone has a handful of counts. The chain is built from TRBV6-6 and TRBJ1-3, with D unresolved. Germline CDR1 is MNHNY and CDR2 is SVGAGI (reference sequence). The ends were cut back, 6 bases at V and 4 bases at J, with 7 bases in the middle. This CDR3 region has 12 residues. The CDR3 loop is CASSVRGNTIYF. In nucleotides, the CDR3 is TGTGCCAGCAGCGTCAGAGGAAACACCATATATTTT.

A single count supports this clone. This rearrangement joins TRBV2 to TRBJ1-3; maybe TRBD1 (6 bases). The CDR3 runs 15 residues. The ends were cut back, 6 bases at V and 0 bases at J, with 12 bases in the middle. Per germline, CDR1 SNHLY and CDR2 FYNNEI. The CDR3 nucleotides read TGTGCCAGCAGGGGGGACACTGTCTCTGGAAACACCATATATTTT. Translating it yields CASRGDTVSGNTIYF.

This clone was detected only a few times. The chain links TRBV5-5 to TRBJ2-1; 11 bases are a match to TRBD1. Germline assignment: CDR1 SGHKS and CDR2 YYEKEE (reference sequence). With V trimmed by 4 bases and J by 6 bases, 9 bases remained unmatched. CDR3 size: 16 residues. The CDR3 DNA sequence: TGTGCCAGCAGCACGTACGCCGGGACAGGGGGCAATGAGCAGTTCTTC. Translated: CASSTYAGTGGNEQFF. Full variable domain (outside the CDR3, taken from reference TRBV5-5 and TRBJ2-1): DAGVTQSPTHLIKTRGQQVTLRCSPISGHKSVSWYQQVLGQGPQFIFQYYEKEERGRGNFPDRFSARQFPNYSSELNVNALLLGDSALYLCASSTYAGTGGNEQFFGPGTRLTVL.

This clone occurred once. V usage is TRBV19 and J usage is TRBJ2-5; D unclear. The germline V and J ends were trimmed by 4 bases and 4 bases, with 10 bases remaining between them. The V gene's germline CDR1 is LNHDA and CDR2 SQIVND (reference sequence). The CDR3 is made up of 13 amino acids. The CDR3 reads CASSSSGRETQYF. CDR3 sequence (DNA): TGTGCCAGTAGTAGTTCGGGTAGAGAGACCCAGTACTTC.

The gene calls are TRBV18 and TRBJ1-4; D uncertain. The CDR3 loop spans 13 amino acids. Looked up from germline, CDR1 is KGHSH and CDR2 is LQKENI. V was shortened by 5 bases and J by 8 bases, with 12 bases between the two germline ends. This CDR3 is CASSESPNEKLFF. CDR3 bases: TGTGCCAGCTCAGAAAGCCCAAACGAAAAACTGTTTTTT.

V gene TRBV5-6 combines with J gene TRBJ2-3; 9 bases agree with TRBD1. Looked up from germline, CDR1 is SGHDT and CDR2 is YYEEEE. The CDR3 is made up of 12 amino acids. J was trimmed by 13 bases and V by 4 bases; bases with no gene match: 7. In DNA, the CDR3 is TGTGCCAGCAGCCGACAGGGGGGTGAGGAGTATTTT. This translates into CASSRQGGEEYF.

The rearrangement joins TRBV29-1 to TRBJ2-1, with D possibly matching TRBD1 (6 bases). Trimming removed 4 bases at V and 8 bases at J, with 12 bases between. There are 12 residues in the CDR3. Germline lookup yields CDR1 SQVTM and CDR2 ANQGSEA. Here the CDR3 DNA reads TGCAGCGTTGTCCCTGGGGGCGATGAGCAGTTCTTC. Encoded protein: CSVVPGGDEQFF.

About this clone itself: The sample holds other DNA sequences that translate to the same CDR3. This chain's CDR3 is CASSLGGGETQYF. The CDR3 DNA sequence: TGTGCCAGCAGCCTGGGGGGGGGAGAGACCCAGTACTTC. The gene calls are TRBV28 and TRBJ2-5; 7 bases align to TRBD2. The V segment lost 6 bases and the J segment 4 bases; nucleotides outside the gene matches: 5. This CDR3 is 13 amino acids long. The germline gives CDR1 MDHEN, CDR2 SYDVKM. Supplemented by reference TRBV28 and TRBJ2-5, the full variable domain reads DVKVTQSSRYLVKRTGEKVFLECVQDMDHENMFWYRQDPGLGLRLIYFSYDVKMKEKGDIPEGYSVSREKKERFSLILESASTNQTSMYLCASSLGGGETQYFGPGTRLLVL.

V and J are TRBV19 and TRBJ2-4; a weak D match, TRBD2 (6 bases). The CDR3 is 13 amino acids. CDR1 LNHDA and CDR2 SQIVND come from the germline V gene (reference sequence). V lost 6 bases and J lost 6, with 12 bases in between. CDR3 coding DNA: TGTGCCAGTAGCCCGGAGGGCGGAAACATTCAGTACTTC. It specifies CASSPEGGNIQYF. Full variable domain (outside the CDR3, taken from reference TRBV19 and TRBJ2-4): DGGITQSPKYLFRKEGQNVTLSCEQNLNHDAMYWYRQDPGQGLRLIYYSQIVNDFQKGDIAEGYSVSREKKESFPLTVTSAQKNPTAFYLCASSPEGGNIQYFGAGTRLSVL.

In its sample, this clone was seen once. V gene TRBV6-1 combines with J gene TRBJ1-2; D call uncertain. The V end lost 6 bases, the J end lost 8 bases, and 19 bases lay between the germline ends. Germline loops: CDR1 MNHNS, CDR2 SASEGT. The CDR3 runs to 14 residues. The CDR3 coding sequence is TGTGCCAGCAGCCTTGACACACAGACGGTAGGCTACACCTTC. Protein: CASSLDTQTVGYTF.

This rearrangement joins TRBV6-5 to TRBJ1-2, with D unresolved. The V end lost 0 bases, the J end lost 8 bases, and 7 bases lay between the germline ends. The CDR3 covers 12 residues. Per the germline V gene, CDR1 is MNHEY and CDR2 is SVGAGI. DNA of the CDR3: TGTGCCAGCAGTTACTCTCCCGGGGGCTACACCTTC. This encodes CASSYSPGGYTF.

The DNA of the CDR3 is TGTGCCAGCAGCCGACTAGCGGCAGATACGCAGTATTTT. Translated, it gives CASSRLAADTQYF. The chain links TRBV6-5 to TRBJ2-3; 9 bases line up with TRBD2. With 6 bases clipped from V and 4 bases from J, the junction kept 2 bases outside the gene matches. The CDR3 runs 13 residues. The germline V gene has CDR1 MNHEY and CDR2 SVGAGI.

The chain couples TRBV23-1 to TRBJ1-1; 7 positions match TRBD1. TRBV23-1 has ORF status, its function being uncertain. The CDR3 loop spans 16 amino acids. After removal of 2 bases from V and 2 bases from J, the junction contained 8 bases not matched to a gene. The CDR3 DNA reads TGCGCCAGCAGTCAAGGGACAGTGGGGGCTAACACTGAAGCTTTCTTT. Translation: CASSQGTVGANTEAFF.

The CDR3 spells CASSLGGGGRAPYNEQFF. CDR3 sequence (DNA): TGTGCCAGCAGCTTAGGCGGGGGAGGAAGGGCACCCTACAATGAGCAGTTCTTC. The chain joins TRBV7-6 to TRBJ2-1, with TRBD2 matching 7 bases. There are 18 residues in the CDR3. Unmatched junction bases numbered 11, after V lost 1 base and J lost 2 bases. From germline, CDR1 is SGHVS and CDR2 FNYEAQ.